This TCR beta chain is from a study of identical twins. Template switching introduced a universal primer site, and the cDNA bore unique molecular identifiers. In TCRdb, the 5' RACE reads were re-called with MiXCR into one record per CDR3 protein. The data show around 680,000 distinct CDR3 sequences, under 9% seen once. This CDR3 has 12 residues. With 6 bases removed from V and 4 bases from J, the gap between germline ends came to 9 bases. At least ten counts were recorded for this clonotype. The same sample was also studied in work on yellow fever vaccine responses in identical twins.

This chain uses TRBV12-3 or TRBV12-4 with TRBJ1-1; D not certain. Sequenced material: PBMCs. The receptor's source is a woman in her late teens or twenties in good health. CDR3 DNA sequence: TGTGCCAGCAGAGTTGGAGTCACTGAAGCTTTCTTT. This gives the protein CASRVGVTEAFF.